The 20 T cell receptor beta chains listed next were all sequenced from one sample in a study of CD8+ T cells in alopecia areata. Regarding treatment: oral pan-JAK inhibitor, 5-10 mg twice daily. RNA was isolated and reverse transcribed to cDNA, the sequencing template. Here immunoSEQ multiplex PCR was the method, and the copy in TCRdb shows in-frame clones only, minus some. Of fewer than 250,000 clones listed, 35% to 45% were seen once; the top ten hold 0.48%. The specimen was CD4+ T cells sorted from blood, collected at week 34, from a patient treated with tofacitinib. These receptors came from a human donor with alopecia areata.

This clone turned up a few times. The genes are TRBV5-1 and TRBJ2-7, with 9 positions matching TRBD1. Germline V CDR1 and CDR2: SGHRS, YFSETQ. V lost 3 bases and J lost 6; bases outside the gene matches: 7. The CDR3 length is 14 residues. The CDR3 spells CASSWGQGPLEQYF. In DNA form, the CDR3 reads TGCGCCAGCAGCTGGGGACAGGGTCCGCTCGAGCAGTACTTC.

V usage is TRBV7-2 and J usage is TRBJ2-2, with 9 bases fitting TRBD1. Germline V gives CDR1 SGHTA, CDR2 FQGNSA. V lost 5 bases and J lost 7; bases outside the gene matches: 11. The CDR3 is 16 amino acids. The CDR3 protein is CASSLGTGSNGGELFF. The CDR3 coding sequence is TGTGCCAGCAGCCTCGGGACAGGGAGTAACGGCGGGGAGCTGTTTTTT.

This chain links TRBV5-1 with TRBJ2-1, with D maybe TRBD2 (6 bases). The V gene lost 2 bases and the J gene lost 3 bases, with 12 bases spanning the gap. This CDR3 contains 15 residues. Germline CDR1 reads SGHRS; CDR2 reads YFSETQ. The DNA for the CDR3 is TGCGCCAGCAGCTTCACCGGGGGAGACTACAATGAGCAGTTCTTC. Its translation: CASSFTGGDYNEQFF.

The chain joins TRBV29-1 to TRBJ2-7, with TRBD1 identical over 7 bases. The CDR3 consists of 10 residues. Germline CDR1 is SQVTM and CDR2 is ANQGSEA. Unmatched junction bases numbered 2, after V lost 6 bases and J lost 6 bases. The CDR3 sequence: CSVRDSEQYF. The DNA of the CDR3 is TGCAGCGTGAGGGACAGCGAGCAGTACTTC.

The chain has TRBV2 and TRBJ2-7, with 10 bases lining up with TRBD2. V lost 1 base to trimming and J lost 6 bases; unmatched junction nucleotides: 6. The CDR3 runs to 15 residues. Germline values: CDR1 SNHLY, CDR2 FYNNEI. Here the CDR3 reads CASSEGLAGWSEQYF. The CDR3 bases are TGTGCCAGCAGTGAAGGACTAGCGGGTTGGAGCGAGCAGTACTTC.

The chain employs TRBV30 and TRBJ2-7; 9 bases align to TRBD1. The CDR3 is made up of 14 amino acids. Trimming removed 4 bases from V and 2 bases from J; junction bases left unmatched: 6. Germline V gene lookup returns CDR1 GTSNPN and CDR2 SVGIG (reference sequence). The CDR3 loop reads CAWTGQGSPYEQYF. CDR3 coding DNA: TGTGCCTGGACTGGACAGGGGTCCCCCTACGAGCAGTACTTC.

This chain connects TRBV5-1 to TRBJ2-7; D ambiguous. CDR3 size: 14 residues. V gave up 5 bases and J gave up 2 bases, with 14 bases separating them. The germline V gene has CDR1 SGHRS and CDR2 YFSETQ. DNA of the CDR3: TGCGCCAGCAGTTGGGATAGTACGGCCTACGAGCAGTACTTC. Translating it yields CASSWDSTAYEQYF.

This chain connects TRBV7-2 to TRBJ2-7; 11 nucleotides line up with TRBD2. With V trimmed by 2 bases and J by 1 base, 1 base remained unmatched. Germline V gives CDR1 SGHTA, CDR2 FQGNSA. The CDR3 sequence is 15 residues long. CDR3 DNA: TGTGCCAGCAGCTTACTAGCGGGAGGATCCTACGAGCAGTACTTC. Protein product: CASSLLAGGSYEQYF.

V and J are TRBV5-1 and TRBJ2-4; 7 bases map to TRBD1. With 0 bases clipped from V and 9 bases from J, the junction kept 0 bases outside the gene matches. Germline V lookup: CDR1 SGHRS, CDR2 YFSETQ. This CDR3 spans 12 amino acids. The CDR3 sequence: CASSLDRGIQYF. DNA for the CDR3: TGCGCCAGCAGCTTGGACAGGGGCATTCAGTACTTC. The complete variable domain, with remaining parts taken from reference TRBV5-1 and TRBJ2-4, reads KAGVTQTPRYLIKTRGQQVTLSCSPISGHRSVSWYQQTPGQGLQFLFEYFSETQRNKGNFPGRFSGRQFSNSRSEMNVSTLELGDSALYLCASSLDRGIQYFGAGTRLSVL.

The rearrangement links TRBV14 to TRBJ1-5; D not resolved. CDR3 length equals 13 residues. Trimming took off 1 base at V and 5 bases at J, with 6 bases between the two ends. Germline CDR1 and CDR2: SGHDN and FVKESK. CDR3 protein: CASSQGPDQPQHF. DNA for the CDR3: TGTGCCAGCAGCCAAGGACCCGATCAGCCCCAGCATTTT.

This clone was found a few times. The chain has TRBV29-1 and TRBJ1-1; tentatively, D is TRBD1 (5 bases). Trimming stripped 1 base from V and 5 bases from J, with 11 bases between. CDR1 is SQVTM and CDR2 is ANQGSEA in the germline V gene. This CDR3 has 13 residues. As DNA, the CDR3 is TGCAGCGTTGAAGGGGGGGAATGGACTGAAGCTTTCTTT. Its protein is CSVEGGEWTEAFF.

The V call is TRBV6-5, the J call TRBJ2-7; D may be TRBD2 (6 bases). The CDR3 runs 16 residues. V dropped 0 bases and J dropped 4 bases, with 16 bases sitting between them. Germline V gives CDR1 MNHEY, CDR2 SVGAGI. The CDR3 protein is CASSYSVSAEGYEQYF. CDR3 nucleotide sequence: TGTGCCAGCAGTTACTCGGTGTCGGCGGAGGGATACGAGCAGTACTTC.

This chain connects TRBV13 to TRBJ2-2; D unclear. This CDR3 is built from 15 residues. V was pared by 0 bases and J by 4 bases, with 9 bases between. Looked up from germline, CDR1 is PRHDT and CDR2 is FYEKMQ (reference sequence). The CDR3 bases are TGTGCCAGCAGCTTAGGCCGAAGAGTCACCGGGGAGCTGTTTTTT. Protein: CASSLGRRVTGELFF.

The chain uses TRBV5-1 and TRBJ1-6; the D is unclear. Germline CDR1 is SGHRS and CDR2 is YFSETQ. The CDR3 has 14 amino acids. V shed 9 bases and J shed 7 bases, with 17 bases lying between them. CDR3 residues: CANPGTVPNSPLHF. DNA for the CDR3: TGCGCCAACCCCGGAACTGTCCCAAATTCACCCCTCCACTTT.

The chain carries TRBV18 and TRBJ2-5; no definite D call. This CDR3 is built from 13 residues. Germline V lookup: CDR1 KGHSH, CDR2 LQKENI. Trimming shortened V by 2 bases and J by 3 bases, and 7 bases separated the two germline ends. CDR3 DNA sequence: TGTGCCAGCTCACCAAATTCCAAAGAGACCCAGTACTTC. This codes for CASSPNSKETQYF.

V usage is TRBV9 and J usage is TRBJ1-2, with 7 bases that match TRBD1. After removal of 0 bases from V and 7 bases from J, the junction contained 9 bases not matched to a gene. Germline V gene data show CDR1 as SGDLS and CDR2 as YYNGEE. CDR3 length: 15 amino acids. In DNA, the CDR3 is TGTGCCAGCAGCGTAGAACAAGGGGGCACGGGTGGCTACACCTTC. Its translation is CASSVEQGGTGGYTF.

This clone was counted a few times. This chain connects TRBV29-1 to TRBJ2-7; the D gene is possibly TRBD2 (6 bases). This CDR3 region has 14 residues. The V gene lost 4 bases and the J gene lost 0 bases, with 13 bases spanning the gap. Germline values: CDR1 SQVTM, CDR2 ANQGSEA. CDR3 loop: CSVVRRVSSYEQYF. The CDR3 region has the DNA TGCAGCGTTGTTCGGAGGGTCAGCTCCTACGAGCAGTACTTC.

This chain joins TRBV13 and TRBJ2-7, with 8 bases fitting TRBD1. This CDR3 region has 15 residues. CDR1 and CDR2 (germline): PRHDT, FYEKMQ (reference sequence). With V trimmed by 5 bases and J by 3 bases, 9 bases remained unmatched. In nucleotides, the CDR3 is TGTGCCAGCAGCGCAACCCGGGACAGGCTCTACGAGCAGTACTTC. Residues: CASSATRDRLYEQYF.

The rearrangement links TRBV7-3 to TRBJ2-1, with a possible D match to TRBD1 (6 bases). This CDR3 region has 16 residues. Germline CDR1 reads SGHTA; CDR2 reads FQGTGA. The V gene lost 5 bases and the J gene lost 0 bases, with 14 bases spanning the gap. CDR3 in amino acids: CASSPDPDSSYNEQFF. As DNA, the CDR3 is TGTGCCAGCAGCCCCGACCCGGACAGCTCCTACAATGAGCAGTTCTTC.

As to this clone: Other DNA variants within this sample encode the same CDR3. The chain carries TRBV6-1 and TRBJ1-1; D is ambiguous. CDR1 and CDR2 (germline): MNHNS, SASEGT. This CDR3 region has 13 residues. Trimming took 6 bases from V and 3 from J, leaving 11 bases between them. In DNA form, the CDR3 reads TGTGCCAGCAGCGTCGGTGGGTACACTGAAGCTTTCTTT. As protein: CASSVGGYTEAFF.